Below, 8 T cell receptor beta chains from the same sample are listed, as sequenced in a study of blood T cell repertoires in COVID-19. Assay used: immunoSEQ multiplex PCR; TCRdb lists only in-frame clones, some missing. The sample consists of about 170,000 clones, around 83% of them appearing once. Sequencing input: peripheral blood. The receptors here all came from a woman between 65 and 79 years old who had recovered from COVID-19.

The chain has TRBV28 and TRBJ1-4, with TRBD1 as a possible D gene (5 bases). The CDR3 consists of 13 residues. The V gene's germline CDR1 is MDHEN and CDR2 SYDVKM. With 3 bases removed from V and 7 bases from J, the gap between germline ends came to 9 bases. CDR3: CASSLAGGEKLFF. The CDR3, as DNA: TGTGCCAGCAGTTTGGCGGGGGGTGAAAAACTGTTTTTT.

V is TRBV25-1 and J is TRBJ2-3; 7 positions agree with TRBD1. The CDR3 has 15 residues. V shed 2 bases and J 5 bases; nucleotides not matched to a gene: 7. The germline gives CDR1 MGHDK, CDR2 SYGVNS. CDR3 region: CASSEPRTGGDTQYF. The DNA for the CDR3 is TGTGCCAGCAGTGAACCCCGGACAGGTGGAGATACGCAGTATTTT.

The chain employs TRBV7-3 and TRBJ2-3; TRBD2 aligns across 7 bases. Germline trimming cut 0 bases from V and 3 bases from J; bases unmatched to any gene: 9. Germline V gives CDR1 SGHTA, CDR2 FQGTGA. The CDR3 spans 17 residues. The DNA for the CDR3 is TGTGCCAGCAGCTTAACGTCGGGCGGGAGTCCTACAGATACGCAGTATTTT. Residues: CASSLTSGGSPTDTQYF.

J is TRBJ2-1 and V is TRBV19; a possible D gene is TRBD2 (6 bases). The CDR3 runs to 13 residues. Trimming stripped 5 bases from V and 15 bases from J, with 20 bases between. Germline values: CDR1 LNHDA, CDR2 SQIVND (reference sequence). The CDR3 region has the DNA TGTGCCAGTAGTTCGGACGGGGGAGCGAATCGGTTCTTC. It translates to CASSSDGGANRFF.

This clone came up a few times. The CDR3 spells CASSEWGQEVGEQYF. DNA of the CDR3: TGTGCCAGCAGTGAATGGGGACAGGAGGTAGGCGAGCAGTACTTC. V is TRBV2 and J is TRBJ2-7; 8 positions agree with TRBD1. The ends lost 2 bases at V and 6 bases at J; junction bases unmatched: 9. Germline CDR1 and CDR2: SNHLY and FYNNEI. The CDR3 is made up of 15 amino acids.

The chain couples TRBV13 to TRBJ1-1; D may be TRBD1 (5 bases). Trimming removed 5 bases at V and 4 bases at J, with 11 bases between. The CDR3 is 13 residues long. The germline V gene has CDR1 PRHDT and CDR2 FYEKMQ (reference sequence). The CDR3 loop reads CASSLQGPTEAFF. The CDR3 coding sequence is TGTGCCAGCAGCCTGCAGGGCCCCACTGAAGCTTTCTTT.

V is TRBV28 and J is TRBJ2-7; TRBD2 matches 8 bases. Germline-derived CDR1 and CDR2 are MDHEN and SYDVKM. The CDR3 sequence is 14 residues long. With 6 bases clipped from V and 2 bases from J, the junction kept 6 bases outside the gene matches. The CDR3, as DNA: TGTGCCAGCAGGGGGGGACTAGTCCCCTACGAGCAGTACTTC. Protein product: CASRGGLVPYEQYF.

The chain employs TRBV6-6 and TRBJ2-7; TRBD2 matches at 10 bases. Looked up from germline, CDR1 is MNHNY and CDR2 is SVGAGI (reference sequence). V lost 0 bases and J lost 2; bases outside the gene matches: 4. The CDR3 is 16 residues long. CDR3 nucleotides: TGTGCCAGCAGTTACTCTGGGACTAGCGTTACCTACGAGCAGTACTTC. Amino acids: CASSYSGTSVTYEQYF.